This T cell receptor (beta chain) was recorded in a study of PD-1 blockade in mismatch repair-deficient tumors. About the research overall: All were previously treated, progressing patients with approximately 12 mismatch repair-deficient cancer types. General observations from the study: Rapid post-treatment expansion, then contraction, generally preceding radiologic response, marked tumor-resident clones.

Using immunoSEQ multiplex PCR, the repertoire was profiled, and TCRdb retains in-frame clones only, with some absent. The sample yields about 51,000 clones, around 82% seen once. Germline CDR1 reads KGHSH; CDR2 reads LQKENI. CDR3 length equals 16 residues. V was clipped by 1 base and J by 6 bases, with 15 bases between them. For this clone: The antigen remains undetermined.

Mismatch repair deficiency was confirmed in all patients, by PCR or immunohistochemistry. The TCR-sequenced patients were a few responders to pembrolizumab. The rearrangement uses TRBV18 and TRBJ2-2, with D maybe TRBD1 (6 bases). The sequence derives from an adult with mismatch repair-deficient cancer. This specimen was peripheral blood, taken 4 weeks after starting pembrolizumab. The CDR3 loop is CASSPLSRGIAGELFF. The DNA of the CDR3 is TGTGCCAGCTCACCACTTAGCAGGGGAATTGCCGGGGAGCTGTTTTTT.